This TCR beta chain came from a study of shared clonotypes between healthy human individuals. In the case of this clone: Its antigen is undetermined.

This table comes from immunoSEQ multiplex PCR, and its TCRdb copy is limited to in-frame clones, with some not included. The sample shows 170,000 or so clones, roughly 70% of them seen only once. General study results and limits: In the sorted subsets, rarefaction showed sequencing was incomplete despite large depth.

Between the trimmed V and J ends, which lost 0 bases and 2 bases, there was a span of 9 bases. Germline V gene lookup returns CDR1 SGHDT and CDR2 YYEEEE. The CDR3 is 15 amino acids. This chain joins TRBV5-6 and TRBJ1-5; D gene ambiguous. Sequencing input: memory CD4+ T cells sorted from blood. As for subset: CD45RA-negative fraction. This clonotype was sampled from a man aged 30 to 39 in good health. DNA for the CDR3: TGTGCCAGCAGCTTGGCCGTTGGGGGCAATCAGCCCCAGCATTTT. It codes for CASSLAVGGNQPQHF. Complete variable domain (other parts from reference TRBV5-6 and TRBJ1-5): DAGVTQSPTHLIKTRGQQVTLRCSPKSGHDTVSWYQQALGQGPQFIFQYYEEEERQRGNFPDRFSGHQFPNYSSELNVNALLLGDSALYLCASSLAVGGNQPQHFGDGTRLSIL.